This T cell receptor beta chain was recorded in a study of graft-versus-host responses after intestinal transplantation. Study-level background: Multivisceral, liver-intestinal, or isolated intestinal grafts went to recipients. Recipients uniformly received anti-thymocyte globulin induction, followed by tacrolimus and steroids for approximately 3 years.

A word on this clone: Antigen unknown.

The germline CDR1 and CDR2 sequences are MNHEY and SVGAGI. V trimming: 4 bases; J trimming: 4 bases; junction bases outside the gene matches: 5. This CDR3 has 14 amino acids. The study, taken as a whole, reports: In patients with graft-donor T cell macrochimerism, allograft graft-versus-host to host-versus-graft clonal ratios were high. Recipient marrow held GvH clones, some first seen in ileum or blood.

TCRdb's copy holds only in-frame clones and misses some; the assay was immunoSEQ multiplex PCR. The data show about 120,000 clones, roughly 91% seen once. The genes are TRBV6-5 and TRBJ1-1; 8 bases align to TRBD1. This clonotype was obtained from a human donor who received an intestinal transplant. The sequenced sample was unstimulated CD4+ T cells sorted from spleen or lymph node cells, obtained before intestinal transplant. The CDR3 DNA reads TGTGCCAGCAGTTCGAGGACAGGGACCACTGAAGCTTTCTTT. Protein product: CASSSRTGTTEAFF.